Sequencing of this T cell receptor (beta chain) was carried out in a study of blood T cell repertoires in COVID-19. Study details: PBMCs, B-cell-depleted T cells, or T cells were the source of the cDNA or gDNA that made up the material.

V was shortened by 3 bases and J by 0 bases, with 12 bases between the two germline ends. This CDR3 region has 17 residues. The germline V gene has CDR1 MNHEY and CDR2 SMNVEV (reference sequence). Seattle enrolled patients during active infection and tracked them longitudinally. Here immunoSEQ multiplex PCR was the method, and the copy in TCRdb shows in-frame clones only, minus some. The sample contains around 270,000 clones, around 92% of which appear only once. The sample taken for sequencing was peripheral blood. The TCR sequence derives from a person under 30 with COVID-19, enrolled during active disease. The chain couples TRBV27 to TRBJ2-6; tentative D call: TRBD2 (5 bases). CDR3 coding DNA: TGTGCCAGCAGTTTCGCCGGGGTGAGCTCTGGGGCCAACGTCCTGACTTTC. Amino acids: CASSFAGVSSGANVLTF.